These 21 T cell receptor beta chains were sequenced from one sample in a study of metastatic and nonmetastatic thyroid tumors. Every patient was untreated before thyroid surgery. TCRdb re-called the PCR reads through MiXCR. The table lists about 9,400 clones, 31% of them singletons. Sequences were obtained from adjacent normal tissue. Source of these receptors: a female donor with papillary thyroid cancer or a benign thyroid nodule (not recorded which). Some clones in this sample may be carry-over from other donors' samples.

This clone was observed a handful of times. One end of the junction fails to match germline, which may point to a read error. This sequence joins TRBV6-5 and TRBJ1-3; D is uncertain. Germline V gives CDR1 MNHEY, CDR2 SVGAGI. CDR3 size: 16 residues. For the CDR3, the DNA is TGTGCCAGCAGTTACTCTCGGACGGGCTCTGGAAATACCATATATTTT. As protein: CASSYSRTGSGNTIYF.

J is TRBJ2-7 and V is TRBV7-9; 9 positions agree with TRBD1. Looked up from germline, CDR1 is SEHNR and CDR2 is FQNEAQ (reference sequence). The CDR3 runs 15 residues. Trimming cost V 5 bases and J 3 bases; bases outside gene matches: 8. The CDR3 here is CASSLGQGTRYEQYF. The CDR3 DNA reads as TGTGCCAGCAGCCTTGGACAGGGGACTCGCTACGAGCAGTACTTC. Together with reference TRBV7-9 and TRBJ2-7, the CDR3 gives the full variable domain: DTGVSQNPRHKITKRGQNVTFRCDPISEHNRLYWYRQTLGQGPEFLTYFQNEAQLEKSRLLSDRFSAERPKGSFSTLEIQRTEQGDSAMYLCASSLGQGTRYEQYFGPGTRLTVT.

The chain combines TRBV9 with TRBJ2-3; no reliable D call. V was clipped by 0 bases and J by 4 bases, with 6 bases between them. The CDR3 covers 13 residues. Germline assignment: CDR1 SGDLS and CDR2 YYNGEE. The CDR3 loop reads CASSVAPADTQYF. In DNA, the CDR3 is TGTGCCAGCAGCGTAGCTCCCGCAGATACGCAGTATTTT.

The chain has TRBV7-9 and TRBJ2-7, with D possibly being TRBD1 or TRBD2 (5 bases each). The CDR3 covers 15 residues. The ends were cut back, 3 bases at V and 2 bases at J, with 14 bases in the middle. Germline CDR1 is SEHNR and CDR2 is FQNEAQ (reference sequence). The CDR3 reads CASSLGPGPAYEQYF. The CDR3 nucleotides are TGTGCCAGCAGCTTGGGACCGGGTCCTGCCTACGAGCAGTACTTC.

The rearrangement links TRBV20-1 to TRBJ2-7; 8 bases are shared with TRBD1. CDR1 and CDR2 from the germline V gene are DFQATT and SNEGSKA (reference sequence). J lost 3 bases, V lost 2 bases, and 9 bases had no gene match. The CDR3 runs to 15 residues. The CDR3 reads CSARRATGARYEQYF. DNA of the CDR3: TGCAGTGCTAGAAGGGCGACAGGGGCCCGCTACGAGCAGTACTTC.

V and J are TRBV10-1 and TRBJ2-3; D uncertain. Germline V gene data show CDR1 as WNHNN and CDR2 as SYGVQD (reference sequence). CDR3 size: 16 residues. V gave up 3 bases and J gave up 1 base, with 14 bases separating them. The CDR3 coding sequence is TGCGCCAGCAGTGACAGCCCGGGCGGCGGCACAGATACGCAGTATTTT. Translation: CASSDSPGGGTDTQYF.

This clone was recorded a few times. The chain carries TRBV6-1 and TRBJ2-5; D is possibly TRBD2 (6 bases). The CDR3 runs to 14 residues. The V end lost 6 bases, the J end lost 9 bases, and 20 bases lay between the germline ends. The germline V gene encodes CDR1 MNHNS and CDR2 SASEGT. CDR3 nucleotide sequence: TGTGCCAGCAGATCTACTAGCTGTTCATGGTCCCAGTACTTC. As protein: CASRSTSCSWSQYF.

This clone was observed a few times. The J gene is TRBJ2-7, the V gene TRBV28, with 7 positions matching TRBD1. The V segment lost 8 bases and the J segment 0 bases; nucleotides outside the gene matches: 10. This CDR3 contains 15 residues. In germline, CDR1 is MDHEN, CDR2 SYDVKM. The CDR3 coding sequence is TGTGCCAGCCTTACACAGGGGATGAGCTCCTACGAGCAGTACTTC. It yields the protein CASLTQGMSSYEQYF.

V and J are TRBV6-2 or TRBV6-3 and TRBJ2-2; D gene ambiguous. The CDR3 runs 13 residues. Germline V lookup: CDR1 MNHEY, CDR2 SVGEGT. V was trimmed by 0 bases and J by 6 bases, leaving 5 bases between them. This CDR3 reads CASSYSRSGELFF. Written as DNA, the CDR3 is TGTGCCAGCAGTTACTCGAGGTCCGGGGAGCTGTTTTTT.

The V call is TRBV20-1, the J call TRBJ1-6; 9 bases align to TRBD1. The germline V gene has CDR1 DFQATT and CDR2 SNEGSKA (reference sequence). V was pared by 0 bases and J by 3 bases, with 0 bases of the junction left unmatched. The CDR3 extends over 15 amino acids. CDR3 nucleotides: TGCAGTGCTAGAGAGACAGGGGGCTATAATTCACCCCTCCACTTT. Its translation: CSARETGGYNSPLHF.

This chain links TRBV11-3 with TRBJ2-5, with 9 bases fitting TRBD2. From germline, CDR1 is SGHNT and CDR2 YENEEA. This CDR3 has 14 amino acids. V was clipped by 1 base and J by 3 bases; unmatched bases: 0. CDR3 sequence (DNA): TGTGCCAGCAGCTTAGGCGGGAGGGAAGAGACCCAGTACTTC. It codes for CASSLGGREETQYF.

About this clone itself: At one end the junction does not follow the germline gene, possibly because of a read error. This chain connects TRBV11-1 to TRBJ2-7; the D gene is possibly TRBD2 (6 bases). Germline CDR1 and CDR2: SGHAT and FQDESV (reference sequence). The CDR3 has 16 amino acids. This CDR3 reads CASSSRGAGSYYEQYF. The CDR3 bases are TGTGCCAGCAGCTCCCGAGGGGCGGGGAGCTACTACGAACAGTACTTC. Using reference TRBV11-1 and TRBJ2-7 for the parts outside the CDR3, the full variable domain is EAEVAQSPRYKITEKSQAVAFWCDPISGHATLYWYRQILGQGPELLVQFQDESVVDDSQLPKDRFSAERLKGVDSTLKIQPAELGDSAMYLCASSSRGAGSYYEQYFGPGTRLTVT.

The rearrangement links TRBV6-1 to TRBJ2-1, with D unresolved. CDR3 length: 15 residues. V lost 7 bases and J 2 bases, leaving 15 bases between the germline ends. Germline V gene sequence: CDR1 MNHNS, CDR2 SASEGT. CDR3 nucleotides: TGTGCCAGCACCAAGGGCGTCGGCGCCTACAATGAGCAGTTCTTC. This gives the protein CASTKGVGAYNEQFF.

This clone was detected many times. This chain links TRBV4-1 with TRBJ1-3; D is possibly TRBD1 (6 bases). V was clipped by 0 bases and J by 5 bases, with 17 bases between them. CDR3 length equals 17 residues. The germline V gene has CDR1 MGHRA and CDR2 YSYEKL. CDR3: CASSQEDRGSVRNTIYF. CDR3 coding DNA: TGCGCCAGCAGCCAAGAGGACAGAGGATCCGTTAGAAACACCATATATTTT.

This clone has a handful of counts. The chain recombines TRBV6-1 with TRBJ1-1; D is unclear. The CDR3 has 13 amino acids. Germline loops: CDR1 MNHNS, CDR2 SASEGT. Trimming left V 1 base short and J 11 bases short, with 14 bases between. The CDR3 DNA sequence: TGTGCCAGCAGTGAAGTAGGTCGGCTGAGTGCTTTCTTT. Amino acids: CASSEVGRLSAFF.

In the case of this clone: One end of the junction fails to match germline, which may point to a read error. The gene calls are TRBV6-1 and TRBJ1-5; 7 nucleotides line up with TRBD1. CDR1 and CDR2 (germline): MNHNS, SASEGT. The CDR3 loop spans 15 amino acids. The CDR3 protein is CSSNETGMGYQPQHF. CDR3 in DNA: TGTTCCAGCAATGAGACAGGGATGGGCTATCAGCCCCAGCATTTT.

The V call is TRBV5-6, the J call TRBJ1-5; D may be TRBD1 (5 bases). The V gene's germline CDR1 is SGHDT and CDR2 YYEEEE. CDR3 length: 14 amino acids. The V gene lost 4 bases and the J gene lost 6 bases, with 14 bases spanning the gap. The CDR3 spells CASSVVGETQPQHF. The CDR3 nucleotides are TGTGCCAGCAGCGTCGTAGGGGAAACTCAGCCCCAGCATTTT.

The rearrangement links TRBV20-1 to TRBJ1-1, with 8 bases aligning to TRBD1. Trimming cost V 3 bases and J 0 bases; bases outside gene matches: 15. In germline, CDR1 is DFQATT, CDR2 SNEGSKA (reference sequence). The CDR3 totals 18 residues. The CDR3 nucleotides are TGCAGTGCTAGGATTACTAAAGACAGGGGCCGTATGAACACTGAAGCTTTCTTT. This sequence encodes CSARITKDRGRMNTEAFF.

This clone was counted a few times. J is TRBJ1-1 and V is TRBV6-1, with D perhaps matching TRBD1 (6 bases). The CDR3 length is 11 residues. Germline V lookup: CDR1 MNHNS, CDR2 SASEGT. With 6 bases removed from V and 4 bases from J, the gap between germline ends came to 6 bases. DNA of the CDR3: TGTGCCAGCAGACAGGGCACTGAAGCTTTCTTT. This encodes CASRQGTEAFF.

The gene calls are TRBV27 and TRBJ1-5; perhaps TRBD1 as D (5 bases). V was trimmed by 4 bases and J by 11 bases, leaving 12 bases between them. The germline CDR1 and CDR2 sequences are MNHEY and SMNVEV (reference sequence). The length of the CDR3 is 12 residues. CDR3 in amino acids: CASSSPPGSQHF. In DNA form, the CDR3 reads TGTGCCAGCAGTTCCCCCCCAGGGTCCCAGCATTTT.

This clone showed up just a few times. The gene calls are TRBV19 and TRBJ2-5; no definite D call. With 5 bases removed from V and 5 bases from J, the gap between germline ends came to 6 bases. CDR3 size: 11 residues. Per germline, CDR1 LNHDA and CDR2 SQIVND (reference sequence). The CDR3 protein is CASSLQETQYF. CDR3 nucleotide sequence: TGTGCCAGTAGTCTGCAGGAGACCCAGTACTTC.